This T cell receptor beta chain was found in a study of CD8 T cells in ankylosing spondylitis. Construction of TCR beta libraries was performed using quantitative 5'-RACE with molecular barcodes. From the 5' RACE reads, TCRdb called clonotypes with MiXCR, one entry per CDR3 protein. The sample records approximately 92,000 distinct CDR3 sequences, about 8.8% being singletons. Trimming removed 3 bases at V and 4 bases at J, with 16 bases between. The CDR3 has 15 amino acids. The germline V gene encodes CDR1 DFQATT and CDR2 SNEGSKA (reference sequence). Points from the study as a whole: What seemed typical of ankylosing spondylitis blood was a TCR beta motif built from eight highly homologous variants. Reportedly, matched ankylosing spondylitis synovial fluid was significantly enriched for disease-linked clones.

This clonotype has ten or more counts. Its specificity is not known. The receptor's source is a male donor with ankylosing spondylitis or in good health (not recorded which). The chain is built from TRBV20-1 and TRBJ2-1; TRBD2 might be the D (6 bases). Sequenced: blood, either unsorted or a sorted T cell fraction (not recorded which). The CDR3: CSASDVGSGYNEQFF. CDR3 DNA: TGCAGTGCTAGTGATGTTGGTAGCGGATACAATGAGCAGTTCTTC.